This T cell receptor beta chain was sequenced in a study of blood T cell repertoires in COVID-19. Background on the study: The cDNA or gDNA used as material had been derived from T cells, B-cell-depleted T cells, or PBMCs.

In the authors' workflow: Amplification with reference gene primers provided the estimates of nucleated cell counts. The method was immunoSEQ multiplex PCR; TCRdb's version includes in-frame clones alone and lacks a portion of them. V and J calls and clone size come straight from that table; D and trimming were deduced from the DNA. Of tens of thousands of clones listed, roughly 90% were seen once; the top ten hold approximately 4%. This CDR3 has 14 amino acids. V shed 6 bases and J 5 bases; nucleotides not matched to a gene: 5. Germline CDR1 KGHSH, CDR2 LQKENI. This chain connects TRBV18 to TRBJ1-4; 8 bases line up with TRBD1. Sequencing input: peripheral blood. The sequence was obtained from a human donor in a cohort sampled during active COVID-19. CDR3 region: CASSPRGPNEKLFF. The CDR3 coding sequence is TGTGCCAGCTCTCCCAGGGGGCCGAATGAAAAACTGTTTTTT.